This TCR beta chain was observed in a study of control samples from healthy donors and cancer patients. Trimming removed 4 bases from V and 5 bases from J; junction bases left unmatched: 8. This CDR3 spans 14 amino acids. Germline values: CDR1 SGHKS, CDR2 YYEKEE (reference sequence). Only in-frame clones appear in the TCRdb table, and some are missing; sequencing was by immunoSEQ multiplex PCR. The sample lists 160,000 or so clones, nearly 95% occurring once. The chain is built from TRBV5-5 and TRBJ1-2; 7 bases are a match to TRBD1. The source of this sequence is a man in his fifties or sixties in good health. Material: blood. CDR3 sequence reads: CASSPQTGRYGYTF. The CDR3 DNA reads as TGTGCCAGCAGCCCTCAGACAGGGAGATATGGCTACACCTTC. The full variable domain, rest sourced from reference TRBV5-5 and TRBJ1-2, is DAGVTQSPTHLIKTRGQQVTLRCSPISGHKSVSWYQQVLGQGPQFIFQYYEKEERGRGNFPDRFSARQFPNYSSELNVNALLLGDSALYLCASSPQTGRYGYTFGSGTRLTVV.